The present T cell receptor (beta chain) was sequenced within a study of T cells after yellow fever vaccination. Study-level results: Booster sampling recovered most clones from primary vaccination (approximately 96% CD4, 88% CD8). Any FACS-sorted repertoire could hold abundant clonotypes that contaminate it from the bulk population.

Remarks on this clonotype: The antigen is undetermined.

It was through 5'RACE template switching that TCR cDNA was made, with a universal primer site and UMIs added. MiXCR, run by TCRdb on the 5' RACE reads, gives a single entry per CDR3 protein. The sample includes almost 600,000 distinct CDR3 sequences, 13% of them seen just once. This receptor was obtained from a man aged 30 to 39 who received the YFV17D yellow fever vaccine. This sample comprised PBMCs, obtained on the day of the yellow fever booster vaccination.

CDR3 amino acids: CASSLSSWGRRGYTF. The DNA for the CDR3 is TGTGCCAGCAGTCTCTCGTCGTGGGGGCGGAGAGGCTACACCTTC. The chain links TRBV12-3 or TRBV12-4 to TRBJ1-2; possible D gene TRBD1, 6 bases. This CDR3 comprises 15 residues. Trimming left V 5 bases short and J 8 bases short, with 21 bases between.